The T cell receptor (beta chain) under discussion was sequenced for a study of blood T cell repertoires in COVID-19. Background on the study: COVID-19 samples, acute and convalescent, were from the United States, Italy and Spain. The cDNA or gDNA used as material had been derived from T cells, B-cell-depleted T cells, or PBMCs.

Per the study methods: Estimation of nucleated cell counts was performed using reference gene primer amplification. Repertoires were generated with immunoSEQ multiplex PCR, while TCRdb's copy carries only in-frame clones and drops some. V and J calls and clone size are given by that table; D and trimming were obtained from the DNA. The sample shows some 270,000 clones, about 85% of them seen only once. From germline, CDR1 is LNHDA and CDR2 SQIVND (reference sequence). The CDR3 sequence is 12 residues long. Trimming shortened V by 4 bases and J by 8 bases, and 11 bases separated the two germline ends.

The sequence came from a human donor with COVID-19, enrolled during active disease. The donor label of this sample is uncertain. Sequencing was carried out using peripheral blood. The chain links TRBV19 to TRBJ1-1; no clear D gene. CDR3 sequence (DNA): TGTGCCAGTAGTAGCGCTGGGAGGGAAGCTTTCTTT. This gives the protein CASSSAGREAFF. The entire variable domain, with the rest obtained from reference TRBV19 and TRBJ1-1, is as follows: DGGITQSPKYLFRKEGQNVTLSCEQNLNHDAMYWYRQDPGQGLRLIYYSQIVNDFQKGDIAEGYSVSREKKESFPLTVTSAQKNPTAFYLCASSSAGREAFFGQGTRLTVV.